Listed below are T cell receptor beta chains from one sample, sequenced in a study of shared clonotypes between healthy human individuals. Measured with immunoSEQ multiplex PCR; TCRdb has only the in-frame clones, and not every one. The sample lists about 2.4 million clones; approximately 94% were seen once. Material for sequencing was naive CD4+ T cells sorted from blood. The receptor set was obtained from a man in his late teens or twenties in good health. CDR3s leave out the opening cysteine and the closing phenylalanine or tryptophan. The D gene is left open where the match is weak.

V gene: TRBV5-6
D gene: -
J gene: TRBJ1-1
CDR3 protein: ASSFPQGNTEAF

V gene: TRBV18
D gene: -
J gene: TRBJ2-1
CDR3 protein: ASSPPQDNEQF

V gene: TRBV11-2
D gene: TRBD1
J gene: TRBJ1-5
CDR3 protein: ASSLGQIPNQPQH

V gene: TRBV19
D gene: TRBD2
J gene: TRBJ2-5
CDR3 protein: ASKSAGLAGQETQY

V gene: TRBV11-2
D gene: -
J gene: TRBJ2-2
CDR3 protein: ASTPISRTNTGELF

V gene: TRBV29-1
D gene: -
J gene: TRBJ1-1
CDR3 protein: SAGGLYTEAF

V gene: TRBV6-1
D gene: -
J gene: TRBJ2-7
CDR3 protein: ASRVGGGGEQY

V gene: TRBV10-1
D gene: -
J gene: TRBJ2-3
CDR3 protein: ASSGQGTDTQY

V gene: TRBV5-1
D gene: -
J gene: TRBJ2-1
CDR3 protein: ASSLGQKEGYNEQF

V gene: TRBV6-6
D gene: -
J gene: TRBJ2-1
CDR3 protein: ASLRVPPGEQF

V gene: TRBV7-2
D gene: -
J gene: TRBJ2-3
CDR3 protein: ASSLVQGLGDTQY

V gene: TRBV6-1
D gene: -
J gene: TRBJ2-7
CDR3 protein: ASRAPSSYEQY

V gene: TRBV5-1
D gene: -
J gene: TRBJ1-2
CDR3 protein: ASSPSGNYGYT

V gene: TRBV19
D gene: TRBD1
J gene: TRBJ1-5
CDR3 protein: ASSIIGGGNQPQH

V gene: TRBV7-8
D gene: TRBD1
J gene: TRBJ2-1
CDR3 protein: ASSSLDRVNEQF

V gene: TRBV18
D gene: -
J gene: TRBJ1-6
CDR3 protein: ASSRAAGGDNSPLH

V gene: TRBV6-1
D gene: -
J gene: TRBJ2-1
CDR3 protein: ASSIQVTYNEQF

V gene: TRBV5-1
D gene: TRBD2
J gene: TRBJ2-5
CDR3 protein: ASRKTSGGETQY

V gene: TRBV19
D gene: -
J gene: TRBJ1-6
CDR3 protein: ASSIDPADSPLH

V gene: TRBV5-1
D gene: -
J gene: TRBJ2-7
CDR3 protein: ASRGTGSSYEQY

V gene: TRBV5-1
D gene: -
J gene: TRBJ1-6
CDR3 protein: ASSLVQLRYNSPLH

V gene: TRBV28
D gene: TRBD1
J gene: TRBJ1-1
CDR3 protein: ASSSGQGGEAF

V gene: TRBV11-2
D gene: TRBD1
J gene: TRBJ2-7
CDR3 protein: ASSSRGGQATYEQY

V gene: TRBV5-1
D gene: -
J gene: TRBJ2-5
CDR3 protein: ASSLAGSQETQY

V gene: TRBV11-2
D gene: -
J gene: TRBJ2-2
CDR3 protein: ASSSIPKRANTGELF

V gene: TRBV5-6
D gene: -
J gene: TRBJ2-6
CDR3 protein: ASSLVGSGSGANVLT

V gene: TRBV10-3
D gene: TRBD1
J gene: TRBJ2-2
CDR3 protein: AIAAGQGHTGELF

V gene: TRBV7-6
D gene: TRBD1
J gene: TRBJ1-1
CDR3 protein: ASSRGQANTEAF

V gene: TRBV6-5
D gene: TRBD1
J gene: TRBJ1-3
CDR3 protein: ASSYDNRGAGNTIY

V gene: TRBV28
D gene: TRBD2
J gene: TRBJ2-5
CDR3 protein: ASSLTSGGAGTQY

V gene: TRBV5-4
D gene: -
J gene: TRBJ2-7
CDR3 protein: ASSLGVGYEQY

V gene: TRBV19
D gene: -
J gene: TRBJ1-6
CDR3 protein: ASSIEADNSPLH

V gene: TRBV2
D gene: -
J gene: TRBJ1-5
CDR3 protein: ASSIDQPQH

V gene: TRBV18
D gene: TRBD1
J gene: TRBJ2-6
CDR3 protein: ASSPPGTAAFGSGANVLT

V gene: TRBV6-5
D gene: -
J gene: TRBJ2-7
CDR3 protein: ASRSRGGSSYEQY

V gene: TRBV18
D gene: -
J gene: TRBJ1-1
CDR3 protein: ASSLLGRNTEAF

V gene: TRBV6-5
D gene: -
J gene: TRBJ1-3
CDR3 protein: ASSYSGGSGNTIY

V gene: TRBV9
D gene: -
J gene: TRBJ2-1
CDR3 protein: ASSLNPVNEQF

V gene: TRBV7-9
D gene: -
J gene: TRBJ2-1
CDR3 protein: ASSLAETQGQF

V gene: TRBV28
D gene: -
J gene: TRBJ1-2
CDR3 protein: ASSRPRGANYGYT

V gene: TRBV6-8
D gene: TRBD2
J gene: TRBJ2-3
CDR3 protein: ASSLAGEGADTQY

V gene: TRBV18
D gene: -
J gene: TRBJ2-1
CDR3 protein: ASSTDNEQF

V gene: TRBV2
D gene: -
J gene: TRBJ1-2
CDR3 protein: ASRGDGPEGYT

V gene: TRBV5-1
D gene: -
J gene: TRBJ1-2
CDR3 protein: ASSPSGWGGYT

V gene: TRBV7-9
D gene: -
J gene: TRBJ2-3
CDR3 protein: ASSLVPEVPDTQY

V gene: TRBV10-2
D gene: -
J gene: TRBJ2-5
CDR3 protein: ASSEQQETQY

V gene: TRBV5-1
D gene: -
J gene: TRBJ1-2
CDR3 protein: ASSFTENVGYT

V gene: TRBV10-3
D gene: TRBD2
J gene: TRBJ2-1
CDR3 protein: AISESGGRNNEQF

V gene: TRBV18
D gene: -
J gene: TRBJ1-1
CDR3 protein: ASSSLGMNTEAF

V gene: TRBV7-2
D gene: TRBD2
J gene: TRBJ2-7
CDR3 protein: ASSSTSGASYEQY

V gene: TRBV10-2
D gene: -
J gene: TRBJ1-6
CDR3 protein: ASSAGNSPLH

V gene: TRBV10-3
D gene: TRBD2
J gene: TRBJ2-1
CDR3 protein: AISSSGGSYNEQF

V gene: TRBV11-2
D gene: -
J gene: TRBJ1-1
CDR3 protein: ASSSSQNTEAF

V gene: TRBV16
D gene: -
J gene: TRBJ1-2
CDR3 protein: ASSDPGTKHGYT

V gene: TRBV5-5
D gene: TRBD2
J gene: TRBJ2-3
CDR3 protein: ASSTSGATDTQY